This record looks at one T cell receptor (beta chain) sequence and its context. Its target is not known. The sample originates from a study of OX40 agonist ivuxolimab in advanced cancers. Study details: Past anti-PD-1, anti-PD-L1 or anti-CTLA-4 therapy was accepted, and 30% to 50% had received some. Study-wide points: Partial responders receiving 0.1-3.0 mg/kg showed among the lowest clonal expansion. Compared with CD4+, CD8+ T cells on average had more expanded clones.

The data were produced by immunoSEQ multiplex PCR, yet TCRdb's version contains in-frame clones alone and is incomplete. The table shows approximately 90,000 clones, with 85% to 90% occurring only once. Germline V gives CDR1 WNHNN, CDR2 SYGVQD (reference sequence). The CDR3 covers 17 residues. Trimming removed 0 bases at V and 3 bases at J, with 18 bases between. The clonotype comes from an adult with an advanced solid tumor such as melanoma, head and neck, liver or kidney cancer. V usage is TRBV10-1 and J usage is TRBJ2-7; possible D gene TRBD2, 7 bases. This specimen was CD4+ or CD8+ T cells sorted from blood, taken in a trial of the OX40 agonist ivuxolimab. The CDR3 loop reads CASSESRGLGQHYEQYF. The DNA for the CDR3 is TGCGCCAGCAGTGAGTCGCGGGGGCTCGGACAGCACTACGAGCAGTACTTC.